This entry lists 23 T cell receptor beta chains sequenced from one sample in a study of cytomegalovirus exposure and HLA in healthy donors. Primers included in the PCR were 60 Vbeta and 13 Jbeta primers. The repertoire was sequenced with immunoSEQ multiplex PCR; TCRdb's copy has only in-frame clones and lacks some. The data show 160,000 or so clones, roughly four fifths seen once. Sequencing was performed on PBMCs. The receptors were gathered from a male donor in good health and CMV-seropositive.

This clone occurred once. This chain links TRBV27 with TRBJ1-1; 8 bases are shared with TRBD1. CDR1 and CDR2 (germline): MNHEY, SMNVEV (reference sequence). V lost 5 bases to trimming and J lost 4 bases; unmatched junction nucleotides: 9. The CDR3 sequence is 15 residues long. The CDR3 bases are TGTGCCAGCAGTCTAGGGACAGGTAGTAGCACTGAAGCTTTCTTT. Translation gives CASSLGTGSSTEAFF.

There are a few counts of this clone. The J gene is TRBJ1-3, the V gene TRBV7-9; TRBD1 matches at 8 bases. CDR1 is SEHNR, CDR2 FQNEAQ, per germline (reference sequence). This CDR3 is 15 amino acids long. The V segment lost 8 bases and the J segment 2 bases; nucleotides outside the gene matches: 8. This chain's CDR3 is CASSTQGATGNTIYF. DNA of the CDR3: TGTGCCAGCTCCACCCAGGGGGCGACTGGAAACACCATATATTTT.

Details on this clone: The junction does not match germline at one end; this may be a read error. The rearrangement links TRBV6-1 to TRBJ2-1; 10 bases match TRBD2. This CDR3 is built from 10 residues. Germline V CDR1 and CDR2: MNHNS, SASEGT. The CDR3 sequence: CAVSGGRQVF. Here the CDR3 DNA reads TGTGCGGTTAGCGGGGGGCGGCAAGTCTTC.

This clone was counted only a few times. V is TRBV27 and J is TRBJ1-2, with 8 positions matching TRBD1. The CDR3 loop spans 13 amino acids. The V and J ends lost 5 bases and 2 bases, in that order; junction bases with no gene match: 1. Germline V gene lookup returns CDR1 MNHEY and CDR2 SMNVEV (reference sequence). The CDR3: CASSQGANYGYTF. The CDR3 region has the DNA TGTGCCAGCAGTCAGGGGGCGAACTATGGCTACACCTTC.

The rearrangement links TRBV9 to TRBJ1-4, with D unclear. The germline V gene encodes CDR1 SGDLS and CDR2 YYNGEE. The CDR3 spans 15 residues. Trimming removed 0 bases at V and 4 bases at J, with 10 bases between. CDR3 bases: TGTGCCAGCAGCGTAGGAGGGCTCGGTAATGAAAAACTGTTTTTT. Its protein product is CASSVGGLGNEKLFF.

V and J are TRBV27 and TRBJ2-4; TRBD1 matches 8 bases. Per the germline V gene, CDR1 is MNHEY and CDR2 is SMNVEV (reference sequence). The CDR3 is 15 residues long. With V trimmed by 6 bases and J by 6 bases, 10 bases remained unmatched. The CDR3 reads CASSPNGQGRNIQYF. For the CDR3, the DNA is TGTGCCAGCAGCCCCAACGGACAGGGTAGAAACATTCAGTACTTC.

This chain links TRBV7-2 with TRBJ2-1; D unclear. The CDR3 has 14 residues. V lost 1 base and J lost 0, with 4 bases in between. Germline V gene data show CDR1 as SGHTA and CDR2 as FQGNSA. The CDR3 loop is CASSLGSSYNEQFF. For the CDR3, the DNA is TGTGCCAGCAGCTTAGGCAGCTCCTACAATGAGCAGTTCTTC.

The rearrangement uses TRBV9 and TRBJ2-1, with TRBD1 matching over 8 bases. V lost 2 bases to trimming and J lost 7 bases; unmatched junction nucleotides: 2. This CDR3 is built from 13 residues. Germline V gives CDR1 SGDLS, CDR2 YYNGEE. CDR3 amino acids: CASSVGQGNEQFF. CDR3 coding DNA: TGTGCCAGCAGCGTCGGACAGGGTAATGAGCAGTTCTTC.

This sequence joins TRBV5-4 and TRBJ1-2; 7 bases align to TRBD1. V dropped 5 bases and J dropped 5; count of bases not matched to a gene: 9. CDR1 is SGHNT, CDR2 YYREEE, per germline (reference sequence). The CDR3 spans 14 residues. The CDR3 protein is CASSLENRGYGYTF. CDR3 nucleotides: TGTGCCAGCAGTCTGGAGAACAGGGGATATGGCTACACCTTC.

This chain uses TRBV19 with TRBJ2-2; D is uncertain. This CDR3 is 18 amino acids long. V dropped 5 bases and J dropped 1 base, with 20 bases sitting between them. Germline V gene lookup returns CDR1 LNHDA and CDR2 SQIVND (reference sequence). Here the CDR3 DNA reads TGTGCCAGTAGTTTGTTAACCTCGGTTCGTGTGAACACCGGGGAGCTGTTTTTT. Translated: CASSLLTSVRVNTGELFF.

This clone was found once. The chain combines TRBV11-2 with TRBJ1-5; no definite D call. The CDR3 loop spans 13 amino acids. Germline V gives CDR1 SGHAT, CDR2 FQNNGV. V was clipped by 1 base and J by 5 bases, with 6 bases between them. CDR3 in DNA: TGTGCCAGCAGCTTAGCGAGGGATCAGCCCCAGCATTTT. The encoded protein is CASSLARDQPQHF.

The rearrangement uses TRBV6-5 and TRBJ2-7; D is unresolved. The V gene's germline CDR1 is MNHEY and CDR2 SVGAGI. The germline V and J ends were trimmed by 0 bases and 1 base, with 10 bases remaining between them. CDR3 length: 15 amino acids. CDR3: CASSYSNLVSYEQYF. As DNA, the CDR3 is TGTGCCAGCAGTTACTCGAATCTAGTGTCCTACGAGCAGTACTTC.

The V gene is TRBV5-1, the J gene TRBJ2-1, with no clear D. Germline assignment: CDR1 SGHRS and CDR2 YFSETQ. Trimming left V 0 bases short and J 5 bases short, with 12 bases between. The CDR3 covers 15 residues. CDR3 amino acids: CASSLAGKVNNEQFF. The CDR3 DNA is TGCGCCAGCAGCTTGGCAGGCAAGGTGAACAATGAGCAGTTCTTC.

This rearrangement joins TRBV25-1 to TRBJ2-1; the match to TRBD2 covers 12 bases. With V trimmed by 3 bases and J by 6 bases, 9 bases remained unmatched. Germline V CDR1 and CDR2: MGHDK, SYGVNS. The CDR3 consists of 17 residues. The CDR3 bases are TGTGCCAGCAGTGAGCCTAGCGGGAGGGCCGGAAGCAATGAGCAGTTCTTC. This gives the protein CASSEPSGRAGSNEQFF.

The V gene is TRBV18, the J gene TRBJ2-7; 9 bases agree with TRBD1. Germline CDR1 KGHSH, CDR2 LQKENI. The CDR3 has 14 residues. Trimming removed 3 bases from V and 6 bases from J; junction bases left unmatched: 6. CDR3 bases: TGTGCCAGCTCACCCCAGGACAGGGGTAGCGAGCAGTACTTC. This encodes CASSPQDRGSEQYF.

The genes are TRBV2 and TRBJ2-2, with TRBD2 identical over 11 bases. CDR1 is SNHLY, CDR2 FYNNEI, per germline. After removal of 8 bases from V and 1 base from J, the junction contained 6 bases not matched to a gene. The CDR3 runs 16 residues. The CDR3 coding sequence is TGTGCCAGCCTTGAACTAGCGGGGGAGAACACCGGGGAGCTGTTTTTT. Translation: CASLELAGENTGELFF.

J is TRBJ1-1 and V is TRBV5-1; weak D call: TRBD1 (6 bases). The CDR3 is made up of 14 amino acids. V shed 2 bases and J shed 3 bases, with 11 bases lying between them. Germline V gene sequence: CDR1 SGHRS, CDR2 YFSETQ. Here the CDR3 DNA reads TGCGCCAGCAGCTTTAGTCCAGGGGACACTGAAGCTTTCTTT. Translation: CASSFSPGDTEAFF. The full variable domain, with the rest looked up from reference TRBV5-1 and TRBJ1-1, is KAGVTQTPRYLIKTRGQQVTLSCSPISGHRSVSWYQQTPGQGLQFLFEYFSETQRNKGNFPGRFSGRQFSNSRSEMNVSTLELGDSALYLCASSFSPGDTEAFFGQGTRLTVV.

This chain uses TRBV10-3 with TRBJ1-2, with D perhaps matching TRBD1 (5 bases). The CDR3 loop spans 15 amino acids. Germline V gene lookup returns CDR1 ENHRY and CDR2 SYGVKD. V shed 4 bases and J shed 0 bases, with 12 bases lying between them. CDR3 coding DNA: TGTGCCATCAGTGGCCCCGAGACAGCTAACTATGGCTACACCTTC. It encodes CAISGPETANYGYTF.

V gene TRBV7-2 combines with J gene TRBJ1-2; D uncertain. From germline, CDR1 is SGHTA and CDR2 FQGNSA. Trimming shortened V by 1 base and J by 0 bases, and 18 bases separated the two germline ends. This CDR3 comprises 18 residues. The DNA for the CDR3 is TGTGCCAGCAGCTTAGAGAGGCAGATGCAAACCCCTAACTATGGCTACACCTTC. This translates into CASSLERQMQTPNYGYTF.

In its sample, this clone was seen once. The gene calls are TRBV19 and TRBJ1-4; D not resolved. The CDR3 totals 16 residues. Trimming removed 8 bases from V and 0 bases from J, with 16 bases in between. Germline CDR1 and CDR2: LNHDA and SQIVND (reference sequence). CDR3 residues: CASFSSGLTTNEKLFF. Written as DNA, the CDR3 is TGTGCCAGTTTCAGTTCTGGACTGACAACTAATGAAAAACTGTTTTTT.

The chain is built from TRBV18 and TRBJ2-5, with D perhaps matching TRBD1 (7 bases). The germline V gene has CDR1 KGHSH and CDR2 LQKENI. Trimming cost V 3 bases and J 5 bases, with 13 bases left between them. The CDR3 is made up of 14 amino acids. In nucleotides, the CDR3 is TGTGCCAGCTCACCGCCCCCAGGGGGGGAGACCCAGTACTTC. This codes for CASSPPPGGETQYF.

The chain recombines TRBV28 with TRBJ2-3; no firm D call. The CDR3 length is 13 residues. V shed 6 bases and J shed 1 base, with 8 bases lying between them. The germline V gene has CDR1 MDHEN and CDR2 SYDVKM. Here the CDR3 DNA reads TGTGCCAGCAGCTTACTCCGCACAGATACGCAGTATTTT. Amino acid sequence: CASSLLRTDTQYF.

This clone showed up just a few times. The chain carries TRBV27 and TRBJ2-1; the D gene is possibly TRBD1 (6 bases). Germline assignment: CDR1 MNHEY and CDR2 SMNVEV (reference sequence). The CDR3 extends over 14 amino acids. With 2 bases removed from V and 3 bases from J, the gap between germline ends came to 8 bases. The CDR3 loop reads CASSLQGYYNEQFF. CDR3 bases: TGTGCCAGCAGTTTACAGGGGTACTACAATGAGCAGTTCTTC.